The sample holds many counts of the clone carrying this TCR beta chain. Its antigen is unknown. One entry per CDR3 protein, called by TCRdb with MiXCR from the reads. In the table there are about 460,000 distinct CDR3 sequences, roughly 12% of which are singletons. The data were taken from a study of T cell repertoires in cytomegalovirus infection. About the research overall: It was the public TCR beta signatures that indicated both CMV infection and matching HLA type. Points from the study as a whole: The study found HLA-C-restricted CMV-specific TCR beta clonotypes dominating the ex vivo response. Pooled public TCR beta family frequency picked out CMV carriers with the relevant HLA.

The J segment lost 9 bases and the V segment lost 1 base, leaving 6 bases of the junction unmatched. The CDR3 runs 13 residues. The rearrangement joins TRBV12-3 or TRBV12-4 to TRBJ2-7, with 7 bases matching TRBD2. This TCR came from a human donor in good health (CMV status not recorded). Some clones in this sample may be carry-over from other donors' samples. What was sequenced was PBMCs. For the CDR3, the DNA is TGTGCCAGCAGTTTAGGACTAGCACCCCGGCAGTACTTC. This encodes CASSLGLAPRQYF.